This T cell receptor (beta chain) comes out of a study of Ad26.COV2.S vaccination and SARS-CoV-2 variants. Background on the study: Ad26.COV2.S, an intramuscular injection, was given once or twice 56 days apart.

This clone was found once. Its target is not known. Generated by immunoSEQ multiplex PCR, the TCRdb table keeps only in-frame clones and is missing some. The repertoire holds 300,000 to 400,000 clones, with roughly 84% as singletons. V dropped 3 bases and J dropped 1 base, with 10 bases sitting between them. Germline loops: CDR1 SGDLS, CDR2 YYNGEE. The CDR3 consists of 14 residues. General study points: Total T cell responses were possibly underestimated by TCR breadth and depth analyses. Breadth of non-spike TCRs did not differ between vaccinees and placebo recipients.

As for treatment: some 20 received Ad26.COV2.S at low or high dose, single or two shots; 5 received placebo; per-sample allocation not given. Sampling happened 63 days after the first vaccine or placebo injection. This TCR derives from a person aged 18-60 years who received the Ad26.COV2.S COVID-19 vaccine or a placebo. The specimen was peripheral blood, collected in a trial of Ad26.COV2.S vaccine versus placebo. The gene calls are TRBV9 and TRBJ2-5; perhaps TRBD1 as D (5 bases). The CDR3 region has the DNA TGTGCCAGCAGCGCAGACAGCTTCCAAGAGACCCAGTACTTC. This sequence encodes CASSADSFQETQYF. The variable domain in full, with the rest retrieved from reference TRBV9 and TRBJ2-5, is DSGVTQTPKHLITATGQRVTLRCSPRSGDLSVYWYQQSLDQGLQFLIQYYNGEERAKGNILERFSAQQFPDLHSELNLSSLELGDSALYFCASSADSFQETQYFGPGTRLLVL.